This is a list of T cell receptor beta chains from one sample in a study of Tregs in tolerant kidney transplant recipients. Assay used: immunoSEQ multiplex PCR; TCRdb lists only in-frame clones, some missing. Altogether around 230,000 clones are present, 80% to 85% being singletons, with the ten largest covering less than 0.75%. The specimen sequenced was CD4+ T cells from blood. The receptors were gathered from a human donor in good health. The CDR3 runs from the conserved cysteine through the conserved F or W. D genes are given only for firm matches. Clone size is given for some rows only: seen once, a few or many times, or a class if the clone is expanded.

>TRBD2|TRBJ2-1|TRBV6-4|once
CALCHGREARNEQFF
TGTGCCTTATGTCACGGGCGGGAGGCTAGGAATGAGCAGTTCTTC
>NA|TRBJ2-5|TRBV19|NA
CASSISVGIQETQYF
TGTGCCAGTAGTATATCGGTGGGAATTCAAGAGACCCAGTACTTC
>TRBD1|TRBJ1-1|TRBV6-6|NA
CASSTSGGSMNTEAFF
TGTGCCAGCAGTACCTCAGGGGGGAGCATGAACACTGAAGCTTTCTTT
>TRBD1|TRBJ1-4|TRBV29-1|NA
CSVGQGAAEKLFF
TGCAGCGTGGGGCAGGGGGCGGCTGAAAAACTGTTTTTT
>NA|TRBJ1-5|TRBV5-1|NA
CASSLGWDTNQPQHF
TGCGCCAGCAGCTTGGGGTGGGACACCAATCAGCCCCAGCATTTT
>TRBD2|TRBJ2-7|TRBV7-9|NA
CASSLPSGSYEQYF
TGTGCCAGCAGCTTACCTAGCGGGAGCTACGAGCAGTACTTC
>NA|TRBJ1-1|TRBV6-5|few
CASSSLVNTEAFF
TGTGCCAGCAGTTCACTGGTGAACACTGAAGCTTTCTTT
>NA|TRBJ2-5|TRBV27|NA
CASSGSSAETQYF
TGTGCCAGCAGTGGATCTAGCGCGGAGACCCAGTACTTC
>NA|TRBJ2-7|TRBV9|NA
CASSVALRGPGDEQYF
TGTGCCAGCAGCGTAGCCCTCCGAGGACCAGGGGACGAGCAGTACTTC
>NA|TRBJ2-3|TRBV9|NA
CASSVETDTQYF
TGTGCCAGCAGCGTAGAAACGGATACGCAGTATTTT
>TRBD1|TRBJ2-3|TRBV5-1|NA
CASSGIRGMTDTQYF
TGCGCCAGCAGCGGGATCAGGGGGATGACAGATACGCAGTATTTT
>NA|TRBJ1-5|TRBV4-1|once
CASSQVGLINQPQHF
TGCGCCAGCAGCCAAGTGGGCCTTATCAATCAGCCCCAGCATTTT